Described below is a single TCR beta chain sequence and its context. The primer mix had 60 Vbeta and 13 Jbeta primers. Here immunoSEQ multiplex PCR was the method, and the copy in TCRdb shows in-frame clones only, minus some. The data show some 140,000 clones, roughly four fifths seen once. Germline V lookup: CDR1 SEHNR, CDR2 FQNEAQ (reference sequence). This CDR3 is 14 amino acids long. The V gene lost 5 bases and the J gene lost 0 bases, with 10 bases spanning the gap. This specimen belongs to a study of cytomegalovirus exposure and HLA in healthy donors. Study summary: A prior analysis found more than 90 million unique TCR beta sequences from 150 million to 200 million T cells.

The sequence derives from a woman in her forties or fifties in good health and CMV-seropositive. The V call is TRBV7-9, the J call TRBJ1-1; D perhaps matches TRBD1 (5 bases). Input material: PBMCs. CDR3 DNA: TGTGCCAGCAGCCCTCAGGGAATGAACACTGAAGCTTTCTTT. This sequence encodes CASSPQGMNTEAFF. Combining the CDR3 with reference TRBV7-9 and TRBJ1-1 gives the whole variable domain DTGVSQNPRHKITKRGQNVTFRCDPISEHNRLYWYRQTLGQGPEFLTYFQNEAQLEKSRLLSDRFSAERPKGSFSTLEIQRTEQGDSAMYLCASSPQGMNTEAFFGQGTRLTVV.